The T cell receptor (beta chain) described here comes from a study of T cell repertoires in cytomegalovirus infection. Study details: HLA-B-restricted CMV epitopes that are well studied, plus recently identified HLA-C-restricted ones, were used by the study. Indications came from public TCR beta signatures; they pointed to CMV infection and to a matching HLA type. Overall study results and limits: Accumulated public TCR beta family frequency recognized individuals carrying CMV together with the relevant HLA. Within the response measured ex vivo, HLA-C-restricted CMV-specific TCR beta clonotypes were dominant.

Germline V gives CDR1 DFQATT, CDR2 SNEGSKA (reference sequence). This CDR3 spans 13 amino acids. The V gene lost 1 base and the J gene lost 0 bases, with 4 bases spanning the gap. Note on this clonotype: Its antigen is not identified.

One entry per CDR3 protein results from TCRdb running MiXCR on the reads. Seen here are about 920,000 distinct CDR3 sequences, about a third observed once, and the top ten hold 11% to 15%. V usage is TRBV20-1 and J usage is TRBJ2-1; no firm D call. The starting material was cultured CD8+ T cells from PBMCs, obtained from culture after CMV antigen stimulation. The TCR comes from a human donor in good health (CMV status not recorded). Some clones in this sample may be carry-over from other donors' samples. The CDR3 here is CSARGFSYNEQFF. For the CDR3, the DNA is TGCAGTGCTAGAGGTTTCTCCTACAATGAGCAGTTCTTC.